The 25 T cell receptor beta chains below were found in one sample sequenced in a study of cytomegalovirus exposure and HLA in healthy donors. The PCR ran on 60 Vbeta and 13 Jbeta primers. Data came from immunoSEQ multiplex PCR; TCRdb stores just in-frame clones and leaves some out. In the table there are 210,000 or so clones, about 80% of which are singletons. The sample was PBMCs. These receptors were obtained from a woman aged 40 to 50 in good health and CMV-seronegative.

On this clone itself: Other DNA sequences in this sample translate to the same CDR3. The chain recombines TRBV7-9 with TRBJ1-6, with D tentatively TRBD1 (5 bases). V dropped 0 bases and J dropped 10 bases, with 10 bases sitting between them. The germline CDR1 and CDR2 sequences are SEHNR and FQNEAQ (reference sequence). This CDR3 has 14 residues. CDR3 residues: CASSLAGGGSPLHF. CDR3 DNA: TGTGCCAGCAGCTTAGCGGGGGGGGGATCACCCCTCCACTTT.

J is TRBJ1-1 and V is TRBV9; D ambiguous. This CDR3 is built from 14 residues. V dropped 0 bases and J dropped 4 bases, with 10 bases sitting between them. Germline loops: CDR1 SGDLS, CDR2 YYNGEE. CDR3 in DNA: TGTGCCAGCAGCGTAGGGCCAACGGGCACTGAAGCTTTCTTT. It yields the protein CASSVGPTGTEAFF. Full variable domain (remainder filled in from reference TRBV9 and TRBJ1-1): DSGVTQTPKHLITATGQRVTLRCSPRSGDLSVYWYQQSLDQGLQFLIQYYNGEERAKGNILERFSAQQFPDLHSELNLSSLELGDSALYFCASSVGPTGTEAFFGQGTRLTVV.

For the CDR3, the DNA is TGTGCCAGCAAGGATAGAGGGGGGGGTCGCGAGCAGTACTTC. This sequence encodes CASKDRGGGREQYF. J is TRBJ2-7 and V is TRBV27, with D perhaps TRBD2 (7 bases). Germline CDR1 MNHEY, CDR2 SMNVEV (reference sequence). The CDR3 is 14 amino acids. V lost 7 bases and J lost 6, with 19 bases in between.

This clone was counted a few times. The gene calls are TRBV5-1 and TRBJ1-1; TRBD1 matches 7 bases. CDR3 length equals 18 residues. With 4 bases clipped from V and 1 base from J, the junction kept 16 bases outside the gene matches. Germline lookup yields CDR1 SGHRS and CDR2 YFSETQ. CDR3 sequence reads: CASSPILRDSKPNTEAFF. The CDR3 coding sequence is TGCGCCAGCAGCCCCATCCTCCGGGACAGCAAACCGAACACTGAAGCTTTCTTT.

CDR3 DNA: TGTGCAAGTCGCCTCCGGGGACAGGAATGCTACACCTTC. Its translation is CASRLRGQECYTF. The V gene is TRBV12-2, the J gene TRBJ1-2; the table's D call, TRBD1, was not checked against the DNA. TRBV12-2 is a recognized pseudogene. The CDR3 consists of 13 residues.

This clone turned up a few times. The J gene is TRBJ1-1, the V gene TRBV2, with a weak D call TRBD1 (5 bases). Germline V gives CDR1 SNHLY, CDR2 FYNNEI. V was shortened by 5 bases and J by 6 bases, with 10 bases between the two germline ends. The CDR3 has 12 amino acids. CDR3 in amino acids: CASSYQGAEAFF. The DNA of the CDR3 is TGTGCCAGCAGTTACCAGGGCGCTGAAGCTTTCTTT.

The V and J genes are TRBV28 and TRBJ1-1; D remains ambiguous. Deletions cut 4 bases from V and 7 bases from J, with 10 bases between. The germline V gene encodes CDR1 MDHEN and CDR2 SYDVKM. The CDR3 runs 12 residues. CDR3 amino acids: CASSSGSSEAFF. CDR3 DNA: TGTGCCAGCAGTTCAGGAAGCAGTGAAGCTTTCTTT.

This sequence joins TRBV5-5 and TRBJ1-3; TRBD1 agrees at 7 bases. The junction had 14 bases not matched to a gene; V was cut back by 4 bases and J by 4 bases. CDR3 length equals 17 residues. Per the germline V gene, CDR1 is SGHKS and CDR2 is YYEKEE (reference sequence). CDR3 sequence: CASSPTLFAGGGNTIYF. CDR3 DNA sequence: TGTGCCAGCAGCCCGACCCTGTTTGCAGGGGGAGGAAACACCATATATTTT.

The chain recombines TRBV14 with TRBJ2-7; maybe TRBD1 (6 bases). Germline loops: CDR1 SGHDN, CDR2 FVKESK. This CDR3 has 14 residues. Trimming took off 2 bases at V and 2 bases at J, with 10 bases between the two ends. The CDR3 DNA follows: TGTGCCAGCAGCCAACCGGGACACCCCTACGAGCAGTACTTC. Translated: CASSQPGHPYEQYF.

This chain links TRBV11-3 with TRBJ1-1; D is ambiguous. Trimming pared 3 bases from V and 5 bases from J, leaving 13 bases between. CDR1 SGHNT and CDR2 YENEEA come from the germline V gene. This CDR3 has 14 residues. The CDR3 sequence is CASSLLSESTEAFF. The CDR3, as DNA: TGTGCCAGCAGCTTGCTATCCGAGAGTACTGAAGCTTTCTTT.

The chain recombines TRBV19 with TRBJ2-3, with a weak D call TRBD1 (5 bases). With 3 bases removed from V and 4 bases from J, the gap between germline ends came to 11 bases. Germline V gene data show CDR1 as LNHDA and CDR2 as SQIVND (reference sequence). The CDR3 covers 14 residues. The CDR3 nucleotides read TGTGCCAGTAGTATGGACACCCGCGCAGATACGCAGTATTTT. This translates into CASSMDTRADTQYF.

This clone was picked up a small number of times. This chain links TRBV7-2 with TRBJ2-7, with no clear D. The CDR3 sequence is 14 residues long. The V and J ends lost 3 bases and 4 bases respectively, with 13 bases between them. Germline V gene data show CDR1 as SGHTA and CDR2 as FQGNSA. CDR3 amino acids: CASSFRQRSYEQYF. The CDR3 nucleotides are TGTGCCAGCAGCTTCAGGCAGAGAAGTTACGAGCAGTACTTC. Based on the CDR3 plus reference TRBV7-2 and TRBJ2-7, the full variable domain is GAGVSQSPSNKVTEKGKDVELRCDPISGHTALYWYRQSLGQGLEFLIYFQGNSAPDKSGLPSDRFSAERTGGSVSTLTIQRTQQEDSAVYLCASSFRQRSYEQYFGPGTRLTVT.

The chain joins TRBV6-6 to TRBJ2-7; a weak D match, TRBD2 (5 bases). With 0 bases removed from V and 6 bases from J, the gap between germline ends came to 6 bases. Looked up from germline, CDR1 is MNHNY and CDR2 is SVGAGI (reference sequence). There are 12 residues in the CDR3. The CDR3 bases are TGTGCCAGCAGTTACTCGAGCGGCGAGCAGTACTTC. Translation: CASSYSSGEQYF.

The J gene is TRBJ2-3, the V gene TRBV2, with D possibly TRBD2 on 5 matching bases. Germline-derived CDR1 and CDR2 are SNHLY and FYNNEI. The CDR3 runs 12 residues. V lost 2 bases and J 6 bases, leaving 6 bases between the germline ends. The CDR3, as DNA: TGTGCCAGCAGTGAATCGGGGGATACGCAGTATTTT. This codes for CASSESGDTQYF.

This clone was detected only once. V gene TRBV30 combines with J gene TRBJ1-6; D might be TRBD1 (6 bases). CDR1 GTSNPN and CDR2 SVGIG come from the germline V gene (reference sequence). V lost 1 base and J 7 bases, leaving 11 bases between the germline ends. The CDR3 consists of 14 residues. The CDR3 DNA reads as TGTGCCTGGAGTGGCCCAGGGGCCAATTCACCCCTCCACTTT. This sequence encodes CAWSGPGANSPLHF. The full variable domain, in which reference TRBV30 and TRBJ1-6 provide the parts outside the CDR3, is SQTIHQWPATLVQPVGSPLSLECTVEGTSNPNLYWYRQAAGRGLQLLFYSVGIGQISSEVPQNLSASRPQDRQFILSSKKLLLSDSGFYLCAWSGPGANSPLHFGNGTRLTVT.

This chain links TRBV7-9 with TRBJ1-4; D perhaps matches TRBD1 (6 bases). Germline V gives CDR1 SEHNR, CDR2 FQNEAQ (reference sequence). The CDR3 contains 15 residues. Trimming took 3 bases from V and 3 from J, leaving 11 bases between them. The CDR3: CASSLKTGSNEKLFF. The DNA of the CDR3 is TGTGCCAGCAGCTTGAAGACAGGCTCTAATGAAAAACTGTTTTTT.

This chain links TRBV6-6 with TRBJ1-4, with 12 bases that match TRBD1. The CDR3 is 16 amino acids. Looked up from germline, CDR1 is MNHNY and CDR2 is SVGAGI (reference sequence). Trimming cost V 7 bases and J 7 bases; bases outside gene matches: 10. CDR3 residues: CASTRGQGAVGEKLFF. In DNA, the CDR3 is TGTGCCAGCACTAGGGGACAGGGGGCAGTGGGTGAAAAACTGTTTTTT.

This chain uses TRBV9 with TRBJ2-2; D not resolved. Germline CDR1 and CDR2: SGDLS and YYNGEE. V lost 0 bases and J 0 bases, leaving 6 bases between the germline ends. The CDR3 extends over 15 amino acids. CDR3: CASSVAGSNTGELFF. As DNA, the CDR3 is TGTGCCAGCAGCGTAGCCGGGTCGAACACCGGGGAGCTGTTTTTT.

With respect to this clone: The same CDR3 is also encoded by other DNA sequences in this sample. The chain uses TRBV5-1 and TRBJ2-7; D might be TRBD1 (5 bases). Between the trimmed V and J ends, which lost 1 base and 0 bases, there was a span of 5 bases. The CDR3 loop spans 13 amino acids. The germline V gene has CDR1 SGHRS and CDR2 YFSETQ. This CDR3 reads CASSLTGSYEQYF. CDR3 coding DNA: TGCGCCAGCAGCTTGACAGGCTCCTACGAGCAGTACTTC.

V is TRBV6-1 and J is TRBJ1-2; the D gene is possibly TRBD1 (5 bases). With 4 bases removed from V and 0 bases from J, the gap between germline ends came to 15 bases. There are 16 residues in the CDR3. Germline V CDR1 and CDR2: MNHNS, SASEGT. The CDR3 DNA sequence: TGTGCCAGCAGTGCAGTAAAGGGGCAAGCTAACTATGGCTACACCTTC. Its protein product is CASSAVKGQANYGYTF.

The chain has TRBV5-4 and TRBJ2-5; D may be TRBD1 (5 bases). Germline values: CDR1 SGHNT, CDR2 YYREEE (reference sequence). The CDR3 totals 14 residues. The germline V and J ends were trimmed by 3 bases and 2 bases, with 11 bases remaining between them. The CDR3 nucleotides read TGTGCCAGCAGCTCCGACAGCGCTCAAGAGACCCAGTACTTC. This translates into CASSSDSAQETQYF.

This chain joins TRBV9 and TRBJ1-1; D gene uncertain. V was cut by 4 bases and J by 4 bases, with 17 bases left in between. The CDR3 has 15 residues. From germline, CDR1 is SGDLS and CDR2 YYNGEE. CDR3 bases: TGTGCCAGCAGCCACGGGGTTTCTAAGAGCACTGAAGCTTTCTTT. Translating gives CASSHGVSKSTEAFF.

The chain combines TRBV2 with TRBJ1-1; 10 bases align to TRBD1. This CDR3 contains 14 residues. V lost 6 bases and J lost 5; bases outside the gene matches: 6. Germline CDR1 reads SNHLY; CDR2 reads FYNNEI. The CDR3 nucleotides are TGTGCCAGCAGGGACAGGGGGTCGGGTACTGAAGCTTTCTTT. Residues: CASRDRGSGTEAFF.

This chain connects TRBV19 to TRBJ1-5, with unresolved D. CDR1 LNHDA and CDR2 SQIVND come from the germline V gene (reference sequence). Trimming removed 5 bases at V and 4 bases at J, with 9 bases between. The length of the CDR3 is 13 residues. DNA for the CDR3: TGTGCCAGTAGTCCTAGACTGAATCAGCCCCAGCATTTT. Translated, it gives CASSPRLNQPQHF.

The rearrangement links TRBV4-3 to TRBJ1-6; D possibly corresponds to TRBD1 (6 bases). Germline assignment: CDR1 LGHNA and CDR2 YSLEER. The CDR3 extends over 17 amino acids. With 1 base removed from V and 6 bases from J, the gap between germline ends came to 16 bases. CDR3 amino acids: CASSQVVQGVINSPLHF. The CDR3, as DNA: TGCGCCAGCAGCCAAGTCGTACAGGGCGTTATTAATTCACCCCTCCACTTT.